These T cell receptor beta chains were read from a single sample in a study of T cells after yellow fever vaccination. One entry per CDR3 protein results from TCRdb running MiXCR on the 5' RACE reads. Among more than 350,000 distinct CDR3 sequences listed, around a tenth were seen once. The material sequenced was PBMCs, taken on the day of the first yellow fever vaccination. The receptors stem from a man between 18 and 35 years old who received the YFV17D yellow fever vaccine. Both conserved end residues are part of each CDR3. Each record gives: CDR3 length, D gene, J gene, clone size, V gene, CDR3 DNA, CDR3 protein. A D gene is named only where the DNA matches it firmly. Where a row states a size, it is once, few, many or the class of an expanded clone; other rows omit it.

>14|-|TRBJ1-1|once|TRBV5-4
TGTGCCAGCAGCTCTGGCGACAGGAACTGGGAAGCTTTCTTT
CASSSGDRNWEAFF
>13|-|TRBJ2-7|few|TRBV30
TGTGCCTGGAGTGCAAACACAGGGTTCGAGCAGTACTTC
CAWSANTGFEQYF
>17|TRBD2|TRBJ2-1|few|TRBV7-9
TGTGCCAGCAGTTCCGGACTAGCGGGGATCTCCTACAATGAGCAGTTCTTC
CASSSGLAGISYNEQFF
>16|-|TRBJ1-1|few|TRBV6-5
TGTGCCAGCAGTTATACCGGTTTTCGGGGGAGCACTGAAGCTTTCTTT
CASSYTGFRGSTEAFF
>17|TRBD1|TRBJ2-1|-|TRBV7-3
TGTGCCAGCAGCGAAAACCCCAGGGGGAGCTCCTACAATGAGCAGTTCTTC
CASSENPRGSSYNEQFF
>17|-|TRBJ2-5|-|TRBV3-1
TGTGCCAGCACCCCCGGTCTTTCGTCGTCGAGGCAAGAGACCCAGTACTTC
CASTPGLSSSRQETQYF
>14|-|TRBJ2-2|-|TRBV19
TGTGCCAGTAGTAGCGGGGACGACACCGGGGAGCTGTTTTTT
CASSSGDDTGELFF
>16|-|TRBJ2-3|few|TRBV27
TGTGCCAGCAGTTTAGGGGTTAGCGGTAGCACAGATACGCAGTATTTT
CASSLGVSGSTDTQYF
>13|-|TRBJ2-3|-|TRBV20-1
TGCAGTGCTCGTGGCCTCGGCACAGATACGCAGTATTTT
CSARGLGTDTQYF
>16|TRBD2|TRBJ2-3|-|TRBV7-8
TGTGCCAGCAGCTTATTGCGGGGGGAAGGCACAGATACGCAGTATTTT
CASSLLRGEGTDTQYF
>14|TRBD1|TRBJ2-1|-|TRBV20-1
TGCAGTGCTAGGGGGACAGGGGGCATAAATGAGCAGTTCTTC
CSARGTGGINEQFF
>14|-|TRBJ2-7|-|TRBV3-1
TGTGCCAGCAGCCGGGACTTAAGCCCCTACGAGCAGTACTTC
CASSRDLSPYEQYF
>14|TRBD1|TRBJ2-7|many|TRBV2
TGTGCCAGCAGTGCTCGGGCAGGGGGCCTCGAGCAGTACTTC
CASSARAGGLEQYF
>13|-|TRBJ2-1|few|TRBV7-2
TGTGCCAGCAGCGAATGGGTCAGGACAGAGCAGTTCTTC
CASSEWVRTEQFF
>11|-|TRBJ2-1|few|TRBV29-1
TGCAGCGTTGTACTGGGTAATGAGCAGTTCTTC
CSVVLGNEQFF
>14|TRBD1|TRBJ1-2|many|TRBV5-1
TGCGCCAGCAGCTCGGACAGGGGAGCAGGTGGCTACACCTTC
CASSSDRGAGGYTF
>17|-|TRBJ1-5|-|TRBV27
TGTGCCAGCAGTTTCCTGGAGGCGGTTGGGCGCAATCAGCCCCAGCATTTT
CASSFLEAVGRNQPQHF
>14|-|TRBJ1-5|-|TRBV6-2/TRBV6-3
TGTGCCAGCGGAGACATCGGAGGGCTCCAGCCCCAGCATTTT
CASGDIGGLQPQHF
>15|-|TRBJ2-1|many|TRBV11-2
TGTGCCAGCAGCTCCGTAGGGGGGGAGAGAAATGAGCAGTTCTTC
CASSSVGGERNEQFF
>15|-|TRBJ1-5|few|TRBV7-9
TGTGCCAGCAGCCCCGGGGAGACCATGTTGCAGCCCCAGCATTTT
CASSPGETMLQPQHF
>18|TRBD1|TRBJ2-6|few|TRBV15
TGTGCCACCAGCAGCCGGACAGGGTCTCTCTCTGGGGCCAACGTCCTGACTTTC
CATSSRTGSLSGANVLTF
>16|TRBD2|TRBJ2-1|-|TRBV6-1
TGTGCCAGCACACTAGCGGGGGGTCGGTCCTACAATGAGCAGTTCTTC
CASTLAGGRSYNEQFF
>16|TRBD2|TRBJ2-2|few|TRBV7-6
TGTGCCAGCAGCTTCGGCGGGGGGTCCCACACCGGGGAGCTGTTTTTT
CASSFGGGSHTGELFF
>14|-|TRBJ1-5|many|TRBV10-3
TGTGCCATCAGTGAATACCTTAGCAATCAGCCCCAGCATTTT
CAISEYLSNQPQHF
>13|-|TRBJ2-2|-|TRBV7-9
TGTGCCAGCAGCTTAGTTAAGATCCAGGAGCTGTTTTTT
CASSLVKIQELFF
>13|-|TRBJ1-2|-|TRBV12-3/TRBV12-4
TGTGCCAGCAGTTTAGGGGAGGGCTATGGCTACACCTTC
CASSLGEGYGYTF
>15|TRBD2|TRBJ2-2|-|TRBV18
TGTGCCAGCTCACCACAGCGGGGCCGATACGGGGAGCTGTTTTTT
CASSPQRGRYGELFF
>14|-|TRBJ2-3|many|TRBV5-1
TGCGCCAGCAGCTTGGTTCAGGCCACAGATACGCAGTATTTT
CASSLVQATDTQYF
>16|TRBD1|TRBJ2-3|many|TRBV10-3
TGTGCCATCAGCTCCGGGGACAGGGGCATCACAGATACGCAGTATTTT
CAISSGDRGITDTQYF
>13|-|TRBJ1-1|-|TRBV9
TGTGCCAGCAGCACACAGATGAACACTGAAGCTTTCTTT
CASSTQMNTEAFF
>15|-|TRBJ2-7|few|TRBV4-3
TGCGCCAGCAGCCAGGTATCAATCGGACCGGGGGAGCAGTACTTC
CASSQVSIGPGEQYF
>15|-|TRBJ2-1|many|TRBV7-2
TGTGCCAGCAGCTTTCTCCACTCGACCTACAATGAGCAGTTCTTC
CASSFLHSTYNEQFF
>15|-|TRBJ1-1|-|TRBV7-9
TGTGCCAGCAGCTTAGCCGCGGGGGTGGGCACTGAAGCTTTCTTT
CASSLAAGVGTEAFF
>15|TRBD2|TRBJ2-3|few|TRBV20-1
TGCAGTGCTGGGGGACTAGCGGGGAGCACAGATACGCAGTATTTT
CSAGGLAGSTDTQYF
>12|-|TRBJ2-1|few|TRBV9
TGTGCCAGCAGCGAGCCCCAGAATGAGCAGTTCTTC
CASSEPQNEQFF
>14|-|TRBJ1-5|-|TRBV4-1
TGCGCCAGCAGCCAGGGGGGGATACATCAGCCCCAGCATTTT
CASSQGGIHQPQHF
>15|-|TRBJ2-1|-|TRBV7-9
TGTGCCAGCAGCCCCGATCGGGGCGGGTACAATGAGCAGTTCTTC
CASSPDRGGYNEQFF
>16|-|TRBJ2-2|few|TRBV5-1
TGCGCCAGCAGCTTGGGGGCCCAGGGCCCCACCGGGGAGCTGTTTTTT
CASSLGAQGPTGELFF
>15|-|TRBJ2-7|few|TRBV7-9
TGTGCCAGCAGCTTAGGCAGGGAGAGCTCCTACGAGCAGTACTTC
CASSLGRESSYEQYF
>15|-|TRBJ2-2|-|TRBV3-1
TGTGCCAGCAGCCAACCGGGGGGCAGAACCGGGGAGCTGTTTTTT
CASSQPGGRTGELFF
>15|-|TRBJ2-1|few|TRBV5-1
TGCGCCAGCCGGGGAGAGTTGGGTAACTACAATGAGCAGTTCTTC
CASRGELGNYNEQFF
>14|-|TRBJ2-7|few|TRBV20-1
TGCAGTGCTAGTGGGGCTAGTGACCAATACGAGCAGTACTTC
CSASGASDQYEQYF
>16|-|TRBJ2-2|few|TRBV27
TGTGCCAGCAGTTTACGGATCGCCCCGGTACCCGGGGAGCTGTTTTTT
CASSLRIAPVPGELFF
>13|-|TRBJ1-1|few|TRBV4-1
TGCGCCAGTCAGCCCCAGCCCAACACTGAAGCTTTCTTT
CASQPQPNTEAFF
>13|-|TRBJ1-2|-|TRBV29-1
TGCAGCGTTGAAGAAGGGCGAGTCAGTGGCTACACCTTC
CSVEEGRVSGYTF
>17|-|TRBJ1-5|few|TRBV6-5
TGTGCCAGCAGTTACGAGGTAGGGGCGGACAGCAATCAGCCCCAGCATTTT
CASSYEVGADSNQPQHF
>14|-|TRBJ1-1|few|TRBV18
TGTGCCAGCTCACCCGAACACGATACAGGGCGAGCTTTCTTT
CASSPEHDTGRAFF
>15|-|TRBJ2-5|-|TRBV2
TGTGCCATGCCCGGGGGTGGCAGGGGCCAAGAGACCCAGTACTTC
CAMPGGGRGQETQYF
>14|-|TRBJ1-1|few|TRBV4-1
TGCGCCAGCAGCCAAGTCCAGCAGGGCTCTGAAGCTTTCTTT
CASSQVQQGSEAFF
>17|-|TRBJ2-1|many|TRBV23-1
TGCGCCAGCAGTCTGCGAGGGAACGGGACATTTGGCAATGAGCAGTTCTTC
CASSLRGNGTFGNEQFF
>17|-|TRBJ2-4|-|TRBV2
TGTGCCAGCAGTGAAGGGCAACTATGGCTAGCCAAAAACATTCAGTACTTC
CASSEGQLWLAKNIQYF
>13|-|TRBJ1-6|-|TRBV10-3
TGTGCCATCGGGCAAGGGGTTAATTCACCCCTCCACTTT
CAIGQGVNSPLHF
>14|TRBD1|TRBJ2-5|many|TRBV6-5
TGTGCCAGCAGTTCCCGACAGGGCCAAGAGACCCAGTACTTC
CASSSRQGQETQYF